Given below is one T cell receptor (beta chain) in context. Generated by immunoSEQ multiplex PCR, the TCRdb table keeps only in-frame clones and is missing some. Found here are more than 200,000 clones, more than 65% of them singletons; the top ten hold 4%. This sample is drawn from a study of blood T cell repertoires in COVID-19. The germline V gene has CDR1 DFQATT and CDR2 SNEGSKA (reference sequence). CDR3 size: 14 residues. Between the trimmed V and J ends, which lost 3 bases and 7 bases, there was a span of 16 bases. Material: peripheral blood. This TCR came from a woman in her 40s with active or convalescent COVID-19. The chain employs TRBV20-1 and TRBJ2-1, with a weak D call TRBD2 (7 bases). This CDR3 reads CSASSPGGRNEQFF. DNA of the CDR3: TGCAGTGCTAGTTCCCCGGGGGGCCGGAATGAGCAGTTCTTC.